This TCR beta chain derives from a study of cytomegalovirus exposure and HLA in healthy donors. In the study overall: Tens of millions of unique TCRs from HLA-typed donors were held in an early data release. Study-wide findings and caveats: An ancestry cluster, one associated with Asian ancestry, reportedly showed fewer N-insertions than the approximately 660-donor mean in a later analysis. HLA restriction was apparent for most CMV-associated TCR beta chains in a later analysis.

As concerns this clone: Its cognate antigen is unknown.

Amplification used 60 Vbeta primers and 13 Jbeta primers. Profiled with immunoSEQ multiplex PCR; TCRdb holds only in-frame clones, not every one. This table holds 100,000 to 150,000 clones, roughly 80% found once. This CDR3 spans 14 amino acids. Trimming at V came to 7 bases and at J to 10 bases, leaving 13 bases not matched to a gene. Germline V gives CDR1 SQVTM, CDR2 ANQGSEA. Nominally healthy donors were sampled, though unrecorded immune exposures were likely. The chain uses TRBV29-1 and TRBJ2-1, with TRBD1 matching over 10 bases. The clonotype was recovered from a man aged 30-40 years in good health and CMV-seropositive. The sample taken for sequencing was PBMCs. The CDR3 nucleotides are TGCAGCGCAGCCGACAGGGGGCTTTTATTAGAGCAGTTCTTC. It specifies CSAADRGLLLEQFF.